The sequence of this T cell receptor (beta chain) was determined in a study of blood T cell repertoires in COVID-19. Study overall: Nucleic acid was either cDNA or gDNA, and it came from T cells, B-cell-depleted T cells, or PBMCs.

Per the original data handling: Cell counts per sample came from amplifying reference gene primers. Sequencing used immunoSEQ multiplex PCR; TCRdb keeps in-frame clones, though not all of them. That table gives V, J and clone size, and the DNA gave D and trimming. The sample lists 300,000 or so clones, more than 70% seen once, with 5% to 7% in the top ten. Germline V gives CDR1 SGDLS, CDR2 YYNGEE. Trimming removed 5 bases from V and 2 bases from J; junction bases left unmatched: 9. CDR3 size: 15 residues. With regard to this clone: The sample contains more than one DNA sequence encoding this CDR3.

The sequence derives from a man between 18 and 35 years old who had recovered from COVID-19. The sequenced sample was peripheral blood. V is TRBV9 and J is TRBJ2-7, with 8 bases fitting TRBD2. DNA for the CDR3: TGTGCCAGCAGTCCAAGCGGGGGCAGGACCTACGAGCAGTACTTC. Protein sequence: CASSPSGGRTYEQYF.